The entry that follows covers one T cell receptor (beta chain) sequence. Antigen specificity is unknown. Using around 200 ng DNA, approximately 27,000 T cell genomes, the sorted-subset replicate PCRs were run. TCRdb's table, derived via immunoSEQ multiplex PCR, lists solely in-frame clones and lacks some. The sample contains over a million clones, approximately 96% of which appear only once. The data derive from a study of shared clonotypes between healthy human individuals. Trimming stripped 6 bases from V and 1 base from J, with 10 bases between. CDR1 SGHNT and CDR2 YYREEE come from the germline V gene (reference sequence). CDR3 length: 14 residues. Findings and caveats of the study: Roughly 5% of naive CD4 clonotypes were common to several donors. Rarefaction gave evidence that sorted-subset sequencing remained incomplete despite large depth.

The chain recombines TRBV5-4 with TRBJ2-2; D may be TRBD1 or TRBD2 (6 bases each). This TCR was sampled from a man aged 25-45 years in good health. The sequenced material came from naive CD4+ T cells sorted from blood. As to subset: CD45RA+ positively selected. The CDR3 bases are TGTGCCAGCAACGCGGGACAGAACACCGGGGAGCTGTTTTTT. This gives the protein CASNAGQNTGELFF.